The 31 T cell receptor beta chains presented below share a single source sample, sequenced in a study of cytomegalovirus exposure and HLA in healthy donors (dated by TCRdb to about 2017). The library was produced with the immunoSEQ multiplex PCR assay. As stored in TCRdb, this immuneACCESS dataset retains in-frame rearrangements with V and J assigned. A fraction of the clones does not appear; measured against another copy, unresolved V genes explain less than half of the discrepancy, and the remainder lacks a known reason. This sample gives some 100,000 clones in total; around nine tenths of them show up just once. The ten top clones hold about 2% of the sample. Sequencing input: PBMCs. The receptors were gathered from a woman under 30 in good health and CMV-seronegative.

This clone occurred a few times. The chain has TRBV7-2 and TRBJ2-5; no clear D gene. Per the germline V gene, CDR1 is SGHTA and CDR2 is FQGNSA. V was cut by 5 bases and J by 5 bases, with 18 bases left in between. The CDR3 is 15 residues long. The CDR3 nucleotides read TGTGCCAGCAGCCCCAGAGGCGCCTCCGGGGAGACCCAGTACTTC. Its translation: CASSPRGASGETQYF.

As DNA, the CDR3 is TGTGCCAGCAGCTACGGCACAGGGGGCCTCAATGCTGAAGCTTTCTTT. Translating it yields CASSYGTGGLNAEAFF. The chain recombines TRBV7-2 with TRBJ1-1; 9 positions match TRBD1. Losses at the gene ends were 4 bases for V and 6 bases for J; bases not matched to a gene: 12. This CDR3 region has 16 residues. CDR1 and CDR2 from the germline V gene are SGHTA and FQGNSA.

This sequence joins TRBV6-1 and TRBJ2-2, with 7 bases identical to TRBD1. The trim removed 1 base at V and 4 bases at J, leaving 6 bases unmatched. The CDR3 runs 16 residues. Germline loops: CDR1 MNHNS, CDR2 SASEGT. Here the CDR3 DNA reads TGTGCCAGCAGTGAAGTTTCAGGGGGTCTCACCGGGGAGCTGTTTTTT. Translated: CASSEVSGGLTGELFF.

This clone was seen a single time. Here the CDR3 DNA reads TGTGCCAGCAGCCGGGACACGGAGGTCTACGAGCAGTACTTC. This sequence encodes CASSRDTEVYEQYF. The rearrangement links TRBV7-9 to TRBJ2-7; D possibly corresponds to TRBD1 (6 bases). V was shortened by 5 bases and J by 3 bases, with 14 bases between the two germline ends. This CDR3 has 14 amino acids. Germline V gene sequence: CDR1 SEHNR, CDR2 FQNEAQ (reference sequence).

The V call is TRBV6-5, the J call TRBJ2-7; 11 bases map to TRBD1. Trimming cost V 6 bases and J 7 bases; bases outside gene matches: 5. Germline CDR1 is MNHEY and CDR2 is SVGAGI. This CDR3 has 13 residues. CDR3 DNA sequence: TGTGCCAGCAGCGGACAGGGGGCACGGGAGCAGTACTTC. Translation gives CASSGQGAREQYF.

The rearrangement joins TRBV19 to TRBJ2-1, with D perhaps matching TRBD2 (6 bases). V lost 10 bases and J 3 bases, leaving 16 bases between the germline ends. This CDR3 is built from 14 residues. The germline gives CDR1 LNHDA, CDR2 SQIVND (reference sequence). CDR3 nucleotide sequence: TGTGCCACCGACGGGGGAGCTAGCTACAATGAGCAGTTCTTC. Amino acid sequence: CATDGGASYNEQFF.

CDR3 in DNA: TGCGCCAGCGCGGAATCTCTGGGTAACACCATATATTTT. As protein: CASAESLGNTIYF. The rearrangement uses TRBV5-1 and TRBJ1-3; D is undetermined. V lost 7 bases, J lost 7 bases, and 15 bases lay in between. From germline, CDR1 is SGHRS and CDR2 YFSETQ. The CDR3 length is 13 residues. Full variable domain (remainder filled in from reference TRBV5-1 and TRBJ1-3): KAGVTQTPRYLIKTRGQQVTLSCSPISGHRSVSWYQQTPGQGLQFLFEYFSETQRNKGNFPGRFSGRQFSNSRSEMNVSTLELGDSALYLCASAESLGNTIYFGEGSWLTVV.

The genes are TRBV7-2 and TRBJ2-2, with 15 nucleotides matching TRBD2. The CDR3 spans 19 residues. The ends lost 6 bases at V and 0 bases at J; junction bases unmatched: 8. Germline assignment: CDR1 SGHTA and CDR2 FQGNSA. The DNA of the CDR3 is TGTGCCAGCAGGTCTCCGGGACTAGCGGGAGGCCCGAACACCGGGGAGCTGTTTTTT. This encodes CASRSPGLAGGPNTGELFF.

This clone was counted ten times or more. V is TRBV5-1 and J is TRBJ1-5; D remains unclear. V lost 4 bases to trimming and J lost 0 bases, with 8 bases between them. Germline CDR1 reads SGHRS; CDR2 reads YFSETQ. The CDR3 runs to 14 residues. CDR3 in amino acids: CASSAGDSNQPQHF. The CDR3, as DNA: TGCGCCAGCAGCGCGGGAGATAGCAATCAGCCCCAGCATTTT.

This chain uses TRBV4-3 with TRBJ2-3; tentatively, D is TRBD2 (6 bases). The CDR3 consists of 13 residues. With 2 bases removed from V and 8 bases from J, the gap between germline ends came to 11 bases. The germline CDR1 and CDR2 sequences are LGHNA and YSLEER. CDR3 nucleotides: TGCGCCAGCAGCCAAAACCGGGACTTTACGCAGTATTTT. Encoded protein: CASSQNRDFTQYF.

As regards this clone: Other DNA sequences in this specimen translate into the identical CDR3. The gene calls are TRBV7-6 and TRBJ2-3; 7 nucleotides agree with TRBD2. With V trimmed by 1 base and J by 1 base, 2 bases remained unmatched. The CDR3 totals 15 residues. The V gene's germline CDR1 is SGHVS and CDR2 FNYEAQ. This chain's CDR3 is CASSLGGGGTDTQYF. The CDR3 coding sequence is TGTGCCAGCAGCTTAGGCGGGGGTGGCACAGATACGCAGTATTTT.

This chain joins TRBV4-3 and TRBJ2-7; D not resolved. V was shortened by 0 bases and J by 4 bases, with 10 bases between the two germline ends. Germline V lookup: CDR1 LGHNA, CDR2 YSLEER. This CDR3 region has 14 residues. CDR3 nucleotide sequence: TGCGCCAGCAGCCAAGATCGTTCCTATTACGAGCAGTACTTC. Its translation: CASSQDRSYYEQYF.

This chain links TRBV7-9 with TRBJ1-2, with D perhaps TRBD1 (6 bases). CDR3 size: 12 residues. Trimming removed 5 bases from V and 8 bases from J, with 12 bases in between. CDR1 and CDR2 (germline): SEHNR, FQNEAQ (reference sequence). The CDR3 DNA sequence: TGTGCCAGCAGCCCACAGGGAGGGGGCTACACCTTC. Protein: CASSPQGGGYTF.

This chain connects TRBV27 to TRBJ1-5; D is uncertain. The CDR3 extends over 16 amino acids. Trimming removed 3 bases from V and 0 bases from J, with 12 bases in between. CDR1 and CDR2 from the germline V gene are MNHEY and SMNVEV (reference sequence). CDR3 DNA: TGTGCCAGCAGTTTCAGGCCTTCCCCTAGCAATCAGCCCCAGCATTTT. Amino acids: CASSFRPSPSNQPQHF.

The rearrangement joins TRBV27 to TRBJ1-4; no reliable D call. The CDR3 totals 15 residues. V lost 2 bases, J lost 7 bases, and 14 bases lay in between. CDR1 is MNHEY, CDR2 SMNVEV, per germline (reference sequence). In nucleotides, the CDR3 is TGTGCCAGCAGTTTAGGGCCACTAGGTCGTGAAAAACTGTTTTTT. As protein: CASSLGPLGREKLFF.

The V gene is TRBV30, the J gene TRBJ1-1, with D maybe TRBD1 (5 bases). The length of the CDR3 is 17 residues. Germline lookup yields CDR1 GTSNPN and CDR2 SVGIG (reference sequence). V lost 3 bases, J lost 10 bases, and 30 bases lay in between. The CDR3 region is CAWSIRAPGDYGMGAFF. DNA of the CDR3: TGTGCCTGGAGCATCAGGGCCCCTGGGGACTACGGAATGGGAGCTTTCTTT.

This rearrangement joins TRBV19 to TRBJ2-7; D not resolved. The length of the CDR3 is 15 residues. V lost 3 bases and J 3 bases, leaving 15 bases between the germline ends. CDR1 and CDR2 from the germline V gene are LNHDA and SQIVND (reference sequence). The CDR3 spells CASSISQSPLYEQYF. The CDR3 coding sequence is TGTGCCAGTAGTATTTCGCAGTCACCCCTCTACGAGCAGTACTTC. The full variable domain, completed using reference TRBV19 and TRBJ2-7, is DGGITQSPKYLFRKEGQNVTLSCEQNLNHDAMYWYRQDPGQGLRLIYYSQIVNDFQKGDIAEGYSVSREKKESFPLTVTSAQKNPTAFYLCASSISQSPLYEQYFGPGTRLTVT.

CDR3 DNA sequence: TGCGCCAGCAGCTTACTCCCGACAGGGGCGGGGGCCTCTACGGATACGCAGTATTTT. This encodes CASSLLPTGAGASTDTQYF. This sequence joins TRBV5-1 and TRBJ2-3; the D gene is possibly TRBD1 (8 bases). The V gene's germline CDR1 is SGHRS and CDR2 YFSETQ. Trimming left V 2 bases short and J 6 bases short, with 28 bases between. This CDR3 has 19 amino acids.

The chain couples TRBV28 to TRBJ2-1; TRBD1 aligns across 10 bases. This CDR3 contains 14 residues. Germline assignment: CDR1 MDHEN and CDR2 SYDVKM. With 5 bases clipped from V and 9 bases from J, the junction kept 7 bases outside the gene matches. CDR3 in amino acids: CASSPDRGEGEQFF. CDR3 nucleotide sequence: TGTGCCAGCAGTCCGGACAGGGGGGAGGGTGAGCAGTTCTTC. Variable domain in full (rest from reference TRBV28 and TRBJ2-1): DVKVTQSSRYLVKRTGEKVFLECVQDMDHENMFWYRQDPGLGLRLIYFSYDVKMKEKGDIPEGYSVSREKKERFSLILESASTNQTSMYLCASSPDRGEGEQFFGPGTRLTVL.

The chain has TRBV7-9 and TRBJ2-3; the match to TRBD2 covers 8 bases. Trimming cost V 6 bases and J 7 bases; bases outside gene matches: 15. CDR3 size: 16 residues. The V gene's germline CDR1 is SEHNR and CDR2 FQNEAQ (reference sequence). This chain's CDR3 is CASSPFPGGGANTQYF. CDR3 DNA: TGTGCCAGCAGTCCGTTTCCGGGAGGGGGGGCCAATACGCAGTATTTT. The whole variable domain, filled in from reference TRBV7-9 and TRBJ2-3, reads DTGVSQNPRHKITKRGQNVTFRCDPISEHNRLYWYRQTLGQGPEFLTYFQNEAQLEKSRLLSDRFSAERPKGSFSTLEIQRTEQGDSAMYLCASSPFPGGGANTQYFGPGTRLTVL.

V usage is TRBV27 and J usage is TRBJ2-2; D uncertain. V was shortened by 1 base and J by 6 bases, with 12 bases between the two germline ends. Germline V lookup: CDR1 MNHEY, CDR2 SMNVEV (reference sequence). The CDR3 totals 15 residues. CDR3 nucleotide sequence: TGTGCCAGCAGTTTATTGCCAGGAAAGGCCGGGGAGCTGTTTTTT. Amino acids: CASSLLPGKAGELFF.

The gene calls are TRBV6-5 and TRBJ2-7, with 8 bases matching TRBD1. The CDR3 length is 15 residues. Trimming took 4 bases from V and 2 from J; bases not matched to a gene: 7. Germline values: CDR1 MNHEY, CDR2 SVGAGI. The CDR3 is CASSSSGTGTYEQYF. DNA of the CDR3: TGTGCCAGCAGTTCCTCCGGGACAGGAACCTACGAGCAGTACTTC.

The chain links TRBV7-2 to TRBJ2-7; 7 positions agree with TRBD2. The CDR3 runs 14 residues. V lost 5 bases and J lost 1; bases outside the gene matches: 5. Per germline, CDR1 SGHTA and CDR2 FQGNSA. The CDR3 reads CASSPWDYSYEQYF. CDR3 nucleotide sequence: TGTGCCAGCAGCCCGTGGGACTATTCCTACGAGCAGTACTTC.

This sequence joins TRBV7-2 and TRBJ1-2, with 7 bases lining up with TRBD1. CDR3 length equals 14 residues. Germline V gene data show CDR1 as SGHTA and CDR2 as FQGNSA. J lost 8 bases, V lost 1 base, and 7 bases had no gene match. The chain's CDR3 is CASSLVTGEVGYTF. In DNA, the CDR3 is TGTGCCAGCAGCTTAGTCACAGGGGAGGTGGGCTACACCTTC.

The chain links TRBV28 to TRBJ2-7; 8 bases line up with TRBD1. The CDR3 runs to 14 residues. Germline V gene lookup returns CDR1 MDHEN and CDR2 SYDVKM. V lost 6 bases, J lost 0 bases, and 4 bases stayed unmatched. CDR3 bases: TGTGCCAGCAGCCAGGGGGCCTTCTCCTACGAGCAGTACTTC. Its protein product is CASSQGAFSYEQYF.

This clone was detected only once. The chain carries TRBV27 and TRBJ2-1; 13 bases line up with TRBD2. CDR3 size: 17 residues. With V trimmed by 5 bases and J by 6 bases, 10 bases remained unmatched. Germline CDR1 MNHEY, CDR2 SMNVEV (reference sequence). The CDR3 bases are TGTGCCAGCAGTCCGCGACTAGCGGGAGGCCAGGTCAATGAGCAGTTCTTC. Its translation: CASSPRLAGGQVNEQFF.

This clone occurred once. The rearrangement uses TRBV28 and TRBJ1-2; 7 bases are a match to TRBD1. Germline loops: CDR1 MDHEN, CDR2 SYDVKM. The junction had 11 bases not matched to a gene; V was cut back by 6 bases and J by 4 bases. The CDR3 runs to 15 residues. The CDR3: CASRDRQGSLYGYTF. The CDR3 nucleotides read TGTGCCAGCAGAGATCGACAGGGCTCCCTCTATGGCTACACCTTC.

V gene TRBV9 combines with J gene TRBJ1-1; weak D call: TRBD1 (5 bases). This CDR3 spans 16 amino acids. Trimming removed 3 bases at V and 6 bases at J, with 21 bases between. CDR1 and CDR2 (germline): SGDLS, YYNGEE. CDR3 sequence reads: CASSAPRGFLGAEAFF. In nucleotides, the CDR3 is TGTGCCAGCAGCGCTCCAAGGGGTTTCCTCGGCGCTGAAGCTTTCTTT.

The chain combines TRBV27 with TRBJ1-5; 11 nucleotides align to TRBD1. The CDR3 covers 16 residues. The trim removed 4 bases at V and 3 bases at J, leaving 5 bases unmatched. Germline V gene lookup returns CDR1 MNHEY and CDR2 SMNVEV (reference sequence). CDR3 loop: CASSWTGGLYNQPQHF. Written as DNA, the CDR3 is TGTGCCAGCAGTTGGACAGGGGGCCTCTACAATCAGCCCCAGCATTTT.

This sequence joins TRBV9 and TRBJ2-5; D may be TRBD2 (6 bases). Per the germline V gene, CDR1 is SGDLS and CDR2 is YYNGEE. This CDR3 spans 16 amino acids. V lost 2 bases and J lost 2, with 16 bases in between. The CDR3 nucleotides are TGTGCCAGCAGCGTTGCGGGGACCACCTATCAAGAGACCCAGTACTTC. It yields the protein CASSVAGTTYQETQYF. Together with reference TRBV9 and TRBJ2-5, the CDR3 gives the full variable domain: DSGVTQTPKHLITATGQRVTLRCSPRSGDLSVYWYQQSLDQGLQFLIQYYNGEERAKGNILERFSAQQFPDLHSELNLSSLELGDSALYFCASSVAGTTYQETQYFGPGTRLLVL.

This rearrangement joins TRBV29-1 to TRBJ2-5; possible D gene TRBD1, 6 bases. V dropped 5 bases and J dropped 5 bases, with 12 bases sitting between them. Germline CDR1 SQVTM, CDR2 ANQGSEA. The CDR3 has 12 amino acids. CDR3 in amino acids: CSVQGTGETQYF. DNA of the CDR3: TGCAGCGTTCAGGGGACGGGTGAGACCCAGTACTTC. Full variable domain (outside the CDR3, taken from reference TRBV29-1 and TRBJ2-5): SAVISQKPSRDICQRGTSLTIQCQVDSQVTMMFWYRQQPGQSLTLIATANQGSEATYESGFVIDKFPISRPNLTFSTLTVSNMSPEDSSIYLCSVQGTGETQYFGPGTRLLVL.